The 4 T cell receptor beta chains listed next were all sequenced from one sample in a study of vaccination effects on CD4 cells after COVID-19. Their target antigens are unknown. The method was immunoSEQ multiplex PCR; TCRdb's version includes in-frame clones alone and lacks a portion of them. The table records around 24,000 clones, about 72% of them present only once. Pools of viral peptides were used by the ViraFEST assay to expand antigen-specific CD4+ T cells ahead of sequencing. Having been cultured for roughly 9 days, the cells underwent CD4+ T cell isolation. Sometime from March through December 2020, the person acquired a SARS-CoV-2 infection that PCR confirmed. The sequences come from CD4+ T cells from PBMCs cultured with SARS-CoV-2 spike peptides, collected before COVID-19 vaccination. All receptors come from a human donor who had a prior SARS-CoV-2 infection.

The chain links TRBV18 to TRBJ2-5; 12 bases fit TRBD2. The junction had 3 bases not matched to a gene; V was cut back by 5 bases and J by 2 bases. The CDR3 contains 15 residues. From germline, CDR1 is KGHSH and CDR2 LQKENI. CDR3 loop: CASSRTSGIQETQYF. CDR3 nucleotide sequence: TGTGCCAGCTCAAGGACTAGCGGGATTCAAGAGACCCAGTACTTC.

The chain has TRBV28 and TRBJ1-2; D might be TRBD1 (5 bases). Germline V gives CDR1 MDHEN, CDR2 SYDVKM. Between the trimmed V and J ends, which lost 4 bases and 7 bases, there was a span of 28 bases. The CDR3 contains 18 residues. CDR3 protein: CASSSYTFRDGLRSGYTF. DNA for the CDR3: TGTGCCAGCAGTTCGTACACCTTCCGGGACGGGCTAAGGAGTGGCTACACCTTC.

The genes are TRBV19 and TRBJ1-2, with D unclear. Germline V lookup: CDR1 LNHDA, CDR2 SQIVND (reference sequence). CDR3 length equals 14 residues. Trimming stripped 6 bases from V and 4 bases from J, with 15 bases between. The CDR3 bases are TGTGCCAGTAGGGTAGGACCTGTTGGCTATGGCTACACCTTC. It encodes CASRVGPVGYGYTF.

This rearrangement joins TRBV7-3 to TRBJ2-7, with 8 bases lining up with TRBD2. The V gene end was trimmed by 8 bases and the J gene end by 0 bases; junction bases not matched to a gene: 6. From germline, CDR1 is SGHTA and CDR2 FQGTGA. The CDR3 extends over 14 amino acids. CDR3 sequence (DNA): TGTGCCAGCTACCCGGGGGGGATCTCCTACGAGCAGTACTTC. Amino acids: CASYPGGISYEQYF.